The following is a T cell receptor (beta chain) sequence with its context. Antigen: not known. This specimen belongs to a study of T cells in localized non-small cell lung cancer. Study findings and constraints: The study linked higher blood T cell density to longer overall survival. Only one tumor region went through sequencing, so heterogeneity may still be there. There was higher T cell clonality in uninvolved adjacent lung than in tumor, and it was highest there. Of the top 100 tumor clones, median around 62 were in adjacent lung, 25 to 30 among its top 100.

Germline V lookup: CDR1 SGHDT, CDR2 YYEEEE. The CDR3 totals 13 residues. The V gene lost 0 bases and the J gene lost 4 bases, with 7 bases spanning the gap. The data were produced by immunoSEQ multiplex PCR, yet TCRdb's version contains in-frame clones alone and is incomplete. The sample contains tens of thousands of clones, about 86% of which appear only once. The sequencing used peripheral blood, collected before any cancer treatment. This receptor was identified in a woman between 18 and 49 years old with stage III lung adenocarcinoma. The chain joins TRBV5-6 to TRBJ1-1, with D hard to call. CDR3 coding DNA: TGTGCCAGCAGCTTGGGGTTTGGCACTGAAGCTTTCTTT. It specifies CASSLGFGTEAFF.